Presented here are 10 T cell receptor beta chains from one specimen sequenced in a study of T-cell reconstitution after alpha-beta-depleted transplantation in children. The library targeted TCRbeta and was prepared with unique molecular identifiers. One entry per CDR3 protein results from TCRdb running MiXCR on the PCR reads. The table includes hundreds of thousands of distinct CDR3 sequences, 17% detected once. The material was PBMCs, mostly from graft donor cells, obtained 360 days after TCRalphabeta/CD19-depleted stem cell transplant. The receptors shown here come from a male patient between 2 and 10 years old who had a stem cell transplant for acute lymphoblastic leukemia, so the T cells may come from the graft donor.

The chain is built from TRBV20-1 and TRBJ2-1, with TRBD2 identical over 7 bases. V dropped 2 bases and J dropped 4; count of bases not matched to a gene: 2. The CDR3 has 13 residues. CDR1 and CDR2 (germline): DFQATT, SNEGSKA (reference sequence). CDR3 region: CSARPGGYNEQFF. The DNA for the CDR3 is TGCAGTGCTAGACCGGGGGGTTACAATGAGCAGTTCTTC.

This chain uses TRBV7-2 with TRBJ2-3; 7 bases map to TRBD2. This CDR3 is 17 amino acids long. Looked up from germline, CDR1 is SGHTA and CDR2 is FQGNSA. The junction had 9 bases not matched to a gene; V was cut back by 1 base and J by 2 bases. The CDR3 region is CASSLVLGGGPTDTQYF. The CDR3 nucleotides read TGTGCCAGCAGCTTAGTGTTGGGGGGGGGACCCACAGATACGCAGTATTTT.

This clonotype has more than one count but fewer than ten. The V gene is TRBV5-1, the J gene TRBJ1-5; D possibly corresponds to TRBD1 (5 bases). The CDR3 is 14 residues long. Trimming removed 0 bases at V and 5 bases at J, with 9 bases between. Per the germline V gene, CDR1 is SGHRS and CDR2 is YFSETQ. CDR3 nucleotide sequence: TGCGCCAGCAGCTTGGCCGGGGCCCATCAGCCCCAGCATTTT. Its protein product is CASSLAGAHQPQHF. The entire variable domain, with the rest obtained from reference TRBV5-1 and TRBJ1-5, is as follows: KAGVTQTPRYLIKTRGQQVTLSCSPISGHRSVSWYQQTPGQGLQFLFEYFSETQRNKGNFPGRFSGRQFSNSRSEMNVSTLELGDSALYLCASSLAGAHQPQHFGDGTRLSIL.

This clonotype was recorded a few times. This chain uses TRBV7-3 with TRBJ2-1; D call uncertain. Per germline, CDR1 SGHTA and CDR2 FQGTGA. The CDR3 contains 15 residues. Trimming left V 2 bases short and J 4 bases short, with 12 bases between. This CDR3 is CASSLAAAFYNEQFF. CDR3 sequence (DNA): TGTGCCAGCAGCTTAGCGGCAGCTTTTTACAATGAGCAGTTCTTC. Full variable domain (missing parts from reference TRBV7-3 and TRBJ2-1): GAGVSQTPSNKVTEKGKYVELRCDPISGHTALYWYRQSLGQGPEFLIYFQGTGAADDSGLPNDRFFAVRPEGSVSTLKIQRTERGDSAVYLCASSLAAAFYNEQFFGPGTRLTVL.

This clonotype was detected a few times. This chain uses TRBV5-1 with TRBJ2-3; the D is unclear. Trimming cost V 5 bases and J 1 base, with 8 bases left between them. The CDR3 is 13 residues long. Per the germline V gene, CDR1 is SGHRS and CDR2 is YFSETQ. CDR3 residues: CASSGFGTDTQYF. The CDR3, as DNA: TGCGCCAGCAGTGGCTTCGGCACAGATACGCAGTATTTT.

The chain joins TRBV25-1 to TRBJ2-5; possibly TRBD2 for D (6 bases). Germline CDR1 MGHDK, CDR2 SYGVNS. CDR3 length equals 16 residues. V gave up 4 bases and J gave up 4 bases, with 19 bases separating them. CDR3 protein: CASSGFRGGSPETQYF. The CDR3 bases are TGTGCCAGCAGTGGTTTTAGGGGAGGCTCTCCAGAGACCCAGTACTTC.

This sequence joins TRBV7-8 and TRBJ2-7; D is possibly TRBD1 (6 bases). This CDR3 has 16 residues. The germline V gene has CDR1 SGHVS and CDR2 FQNEAQ. With 2 bases removed from V and 7 bases from J, the gap between germline ends came to 21 bases. The CDR3 region is CASSLSEGLGGEEQYF. In DNA, the CDR3 is TGTGCCAGCAGCTTATCCGAGGGTCTTGGGGGCGAAGAGCAGTACTTC.

In its sample, this clonotype was seen a few times. The J gene is TRBJ1-1, the V gene TRBV5-1; D gene ambiguous. CDR3 length: 15 amino acids. CDR1 is SGHRS, CDR2 YFSETQ, per germline. The V and J ends lost 0 bases and 1 base respectively, with 10 bases between them. The CDR3 sequence is CASSLGARSNTEAFF. The CDR3 coding sequence is TGCGCCAGCAGCTTGGGGGCCCGTTCGAACACTGAAGCTTTCTTT. Using reference TRBV5-1 and TRBJ1-1 for the parts outside the CDR3, the full variable domain is KAGVTQTPRYLIKTRGQQVTLSCSPISGHRSVSWYQQTPGQGLQFLFEYFSETQRNKGNFPGRFSGRQFSNSRSEMNVSTLELGDSALYLCASSLGARSNTEAFFGQGTRLTVV.

In this sample, this clonotype turned up a few times. V is TRBV7-8 and J is TRBJ2-3, with 11 bases that match TRBD2. The J segment lost 0 bases and the V segment lost 5 bases, leaving 16 bases of the junction unmatched. CDR1 is SGHVS and CDR2 is FQNEAQ in the germline V gene. The CDR3 is 20 amino acids. The CDR3 loop is CASSRFLLAGGSPSTDTQYF. The CDR3 DNA follows: TGTGCCAGCAGCAGGTTTCTGCTAGCGGGGGGATCCCCTAGCACAGATACGCAGTATTTT.

The DNA for the CDR3 is TGTGCCAGCAGCGCTCGATCCGACAAAAGTCCGACGCGCGGGGAGCTGTTTTTT. Residues: CASSARSDKSPTRGELFF. J is TRBJ2-2 and V is TRBV9; no reliable D call. The germline V and J ends were trimmed by 3 bases and 7 bases, with 25 bases remaining between them. This CDR3 comprises 18 residues. CDR1 is SGDLS, CDR2 YYNGEE, per germline.